The 29 T cell receptor beta chains presented below share a single source sample, sequenced in a study of glioma-infiltrating T cells after dendritic cell vaccination. Regarding time point: after dendritic cell vaccination, including at tumor progression/relapse. Some clones are missing from TCRdb's copy, which holds only in-frame ones; the method was immunoSEQ multiplex PCR. Among 70,000 to 100,000 clones listed, around four fifths were seen once. The specimen comprised blood, sampled after dendritic cell vaccination. The source of these receptors is a human donor with glioblastoma.

This rearrangement joins TRBV12-5 to TRBJ1-1, with D perhaps matching TRBD1 (5 bases). This CDR3 is 14 amino acids long. Trimming removed 2 bases from V and 3 bases from J, with 10 bases in between. Germline CDR1 LGHNT, CDR2 FRNRAP. As DNA, the CDR3 is TGTGCTAGTGGTTTGTCAGGGCTTTACACTGAAGCTTTCTTT. It encodes CASGLSGLYTEAFF.

This clone was detected a few times. The genes are TRBV19 and TRBJ1-1; 8 nucleotides agree with TRBD1. Looked up from germline, CDR1 is LNHDA and CDR2 is SQIVND (reference sequence). V lost 10 bases and J lost 5; bases outside the gene matches: 6. The CDR3 spans 12 residues. CDR3 amino acids: CATQGAGTEAFF. The CDR3 DNA reads TGTGCCACCCAGGGGGCAGGAACTGAAGCTTTCTTT.

The V call is TRBV27, the J call TRBJ1-5; 7 nucleotides line up with TRBD1. This CDR3 is built from 16 residues. Per germline, CDR1 MNHEY and CDR2 SMNVEV (reference sequence). J was trimmed by 2 bases and V by 6 bases; bases with no gene match: 10. The CDR3 region is CASRRGQQRGNQPQHF. CDR3 nucleotide sequence: TGTGCCAGCAGGAGGGGGCAACAACGGGGCAATCAGCCCCAGCATTTT.

The chain's CDR3 is CASSIWRQVQGPNTEAFF. In DNA, the CDR3 is TGTGCCAGTAGTATTTGGAGACAGGTCCAGGGGCCCAACACTGAAGCTTTCTTT. The rearrangement uses TRBV19 and TRBJ1-1; TRBD1 might be the D (6 bases). This CDR3 has 18 residues. V was clipped by 3 bases and J by 2 bases, with 22 bases between them. Germline lookup yields CDR1 LNHDA and CDR2 SQIVND (reference sequence).

The chain couples TRBV6-5 to TRBJ1-2; unclear D gene. V lost 6 bases to trimming and J lost 4 bases, with 9 bases between them. This CDR3 comprises 12 residues. Germline V gives CDR1 MNHEY, CDR2 SVGAGI. The CDR3 bases are TGTGCCAGCAGCGTTACTGGCTATGGCTACACCTTC. Its translation: CASSVTGYGYTF.

In regard to this clone: A junction boundary mismatches the germline segment, possibly from a read error. The V and J genes are TRBV7-7 and TRBJ2-2; 10 bases line up with TRBD1. The CDR3 is 17 residues long. Germline V gives CDR1 SSHAT, CDR2 FNYEAQ (reference sequence). CDR3: CASSTTTGGGNTGELFF. The CDR3 DNA reads as TGTGCTAGCAGCACCACGACAGGGGGCGGGAACACCGGGGAGCTGTTTTTT. Filled out from reference TRBV7-7 and TRBJ2-2, the complete variable domain reads GAGVSQSPRYKVTKRGQDVTLRCDPISSHATLYWYQQALGQGPEFLTYFNYEAQPDKSGLPSDRFSAERPEGSISTLTIQRTEQRDSAMYRCASSTTTGGGNTGELFFGEGSRLTVL.

This clone came up a few times. This chain uses TRBV2 with TRBJ2-1; D possibly corresponds to TRBD1 (6 bases). This CDR3 is 14 amino acids long. Per germline, CDR1 SNHLY and CDR2 FYNNEI. V lost 6 bases, J lost 4 bases, and 13 bases lay in between. CDR3 in amino acids: CASSTGTLYNEQFF. CDR3 nucleotide sequence: TGTGCCAGCAGCACCGGGACACTTTACAATGAGCAGTTCTTC.

The chain links TRBV2 to TRBJ2-3, with TRBD2 as a possible D gene (6 bases). The CDR3 totals 16 residues. Trimming removed 1 base at V and 3 bases at J, with 14 bases between. Looked up from germline, CDR1 is SNHLY and CDR2 is FYNNEI. The CDR3 sequence is CASSEGGLAVTDTQYF. CDR3 bases: TGTGCCAGCAGTGAAGGGGGGTTAGCGGTGACAGATACGCAGTATTTT.

The rearrangement links TRBV5-1 to TRBJ2-7, with 9 bases fitting TRBD2. Germline-derived CDR1 and CDR2 are SGHRS and YFSETQ. The CDR3 totals 14 residues. V trimming: 4 bases; J trimming: 5 bases; junction bases outside the gene matches: 7. The CDR3 is CASSDERGVHEQYF. DNA for the CDR3: TGCGCCAGCAGCGACGAGCGGGGGGTCCACGAGCAGTACTTC.

This chain joins TRBV19 and TRBJ2-3; 9 bases fit TRBD2. The CDR3 spans 15 residues. The V segment lost 8 bases and the J segment 1 base; nucleotides outside the gene matches: 7. Germline V gene data show CDR1 as LNHDA and CDR2 as SQIVND (reference sequence). The CDR3 coding sequence is TGTGCCAGTCGCGGGGGGGGCGGACGCACAGATACGCAGTATTTT. This gives the protein CASRGGGGRTDTQYF.

The chain uses TRBV28 and TRBJ2-1, with 7 bases lining up with TRBD1. Germline V gives CDR1 MDHEN, CDR2 SYDVKM. CDR3 size: 16 residues. V shed 7 bases, J shed 5 bases, and the junction held 14 bases outside the gene matches. In DNA form, the CDR3 reads TGTGCCAGCACCTTAATAACGTCGACAGGGAACAATGAGCAGTTCTTC. Amino acid sequence: CASTLITSTGNNEQFF.

J is TRBJ1-2 and V is TRBV6-1; 8 nucleotides agree with TRBD1. Germline CDR1 is MNHNS and CDR2 is SASEGT. V shed 8 bases, J shed 2 bases, and the junction held 4 bases outside the gene matches. The CDR3 length is 13 residues. The CDR3 DNA sequence: TGTGCCAGCGGGACAGGAACCAACTATGGCTACACCTTC. Protein: CASGTGTNYGYTF.

The V call is TRBV5-1, the J call TRBJ2-5; perhaps TRBD1 as D (5 bases). Germline V gene lookup returns CDR1 SGHRS and CDR2 YFSETQ. V lost 0 bases and J lost 5, with 8 bases in between. The CDR3 sequence is 13 residues long. CDR3 DNA: TGCGCCAGCAGCTTGGCAGGGCCCGAGACCCAGTACTTC. Encoded protein: CASSLAGPETQYF.

Only a few counts were recorded for this clone. This sequence joins TRBV13 and TRBJ1-4, with 8 nucleotides matching TRBD1. The CDR3 is 18 amino acids. The germline gives CDR1 PRHDT, CDR2 FYEKMQ (reference sequence). The V and J ends lost 3 bases and 4 bases, in that order; junction bases with no gene match: 13. In nucleotides, the CDR3 is TGTGCCAGCAGCTTCCGATACAGACAGGGGCGAGGTAATGAAAAACTGTTTTTT. Protein sequence: CASSFRYRQGRGNEKLFF.

This chain connects TRBV5-6 to TRBJ2-3; TRBD1 is a possible D gene (5 bases). The CDR3 runs 14 residues. Per germline, CDR1 SGHDT and CDR2 YYEEEE. The V and J ends lost 5 bases and 3 bases respectively, with 13 bases between them. Here the CDR3 DNA reads TGTGCCAGCAGGAAATTGACAGTTACAGATACGCAGTATTTT. Translating it yields CASRKLTVTDTQYF.

With regard to this clone: A junction boundary mismatches the germline segment, possibly from a read error. This chain connects TRBV19 to TRBJ1-2; D perhaps matches TRBD1 (5 bases). This CDR3 has 10 residues. CDR1 and CDR2 from the germline V gene are LNHDA and SQIVND (reference sequence). The CDR3 loop reads CASGTDISYF. The CDR3 DNA follows: TGTGCCAGCGGTACGGACATATCCTACTTC.

This clone was detected a few times. CDR3 coding DNA: TGTGCCAGCAGCAGGGACAGGGGGACCGGGGAGCTGTTTTTT. This encodes CASSRDRGTGELFF. V and J are TRBV5-6 and TRBJ2-2; 11 bases line up with TRBD1. The CDR3 runs 14 residues. Per the germline V gene, CDR1 is SGHDT and CDR2 is YYEEEE. Trimming cost V 4 bases and J 5 bases; bases outside gene matches: 1.

The gene calls are TRBV4-1 and TRBJ2-2; D remains unclear. V was pared by 3 bases and J by 2 bases, with 10 bases between. Germline assignment: CDR1 MGHRA and CDR2 YSYEKL. The CDR3 covers 15 residues. For the CDR3, the DNA is TGCGCCAGCAGCCACTTCGGAGATAACACCGGGGAGCTGTTTTTT. Amino acid sequence: CASSHFGDNTGELFF.

This sequence joins TRBV7-2 and TRBJ2-5, with D perhaps TRBD1 (6 bases). This CDR3 region has 15 residues. Looked up from germline, CDR1 is SGHTA and CDR2 is FQGNSA. Deletions cut 1 base from V and 0 bases from J, with 9 bases between. DNA of the CDR3: TGTGCCAGCAGCTTAGACAGGGACAACCAAGAGACCCAGTACTTC. Protein product: CASSLDRDNQETQYF.

This sequence joins TRBV5-6 and TRBJ2-5, with D uncertain. Germline V gene sequence: CDR1 SGHDT, CDR2 YYEEEE. The CDR3 has 12 residues. The ends were cut back, 0 bases at V and 4 bases at J, with 4 bases in the middle. CDR3 region: CASSLVRETQYF. The CDR3 region has the DNA TGTGCCAGCAGCTTGGTTAGAGAGACCCAGTACTTC.

This chain links TRBV6-5 with TRBJ1-1, with D possibly matching TRBD1 (6 bases). CDR3 length: 15 residues. Trimming stripped 0 bases from V and 5 bases from J, with 13 bases between. The germline gives CDR1 MNHEY, CDR2 SVGAGI. The CDR3 region is CASSYSWGQGTEAFF. The CDR3 DNA reads as TGTGCCAGCAGTTACTCTTGGGGGCAGGGAACTGAAGCTTTCTTT.

The J gene is TRBJ1-2, the V gene TRBV29-1; D is unresolved. The CDR3 sequence is 11 residues long. In germline, CDR1 is SQVTM, CDR2 ANQGSEA. Trimming stripped 6 bases from V and 0 bases from J, with 5 bases between. The chain's CDR3 is CSVATNYGYTF. The CDR3 nucleotides are TGCAGCGTGGCAACTAACTATGGCTACACCTTC.

Concerning this clone itself: Other DNA sequences in the same sample also yield this CDR3. This chain joins TRBV30 and TRBJ1-1, with TRBD1 as a possible D gene (6 bases). Trimming stripped 5 bases from V and 0 bases from J, with 7 bases between. The CDR3 covers 12 residues. The germline gives CDR1 GTSNPN, CDR2 SVGIG (reference sequence). CDR3 bases: TGTGCCTGGGGGACAATGAACACTGAAGCTTTCTTT. Translated, it gives CAWGTMNTEAFF. Full variable domain (missing parts from reference TRBV30 and TRBJ1-1): SQTIHQWPATLVQPVGSPLSLECTVEGTSNPNLYWYRQAAGRGLQLLFYSVGIGQISSEVPQNLSASRPQDRQFILSSKKLLLSDSGFYLCAWGTMNTEAFFGQGTRLTVV.

This sequence joins TRBV5-6 and TRBJ1-5; possible D gene TRBD1, 5 bases. CDR3 size: 14 residues. The germline V gene encodes CDR1 SGHDT and CDR2 YYEEEE. Between the trimmed V and J ends, which lost 0 bases and 4 bases, there was a span of 8 bases. The CDR3 coding sequence is TGTGCCAGCAGCTTGGTGGGGGGTAATCAGCCCCAGCATTTT. This encodes CASSLVGGNQPQHF.

The chain employs TRBV7-2 and TRBJ1-5; D remains ambiguous. This CDR3 spans 15 amino acids. V shed 0 bases and J shed 10 bases, with 16 bases lying between them. Per the germline V gene, CDR1 is SGHTA and CDR2 is FQGNSA. CDR3 nucleotides: TGTGCCAGCAGCTTAGCTTGGGCCGCCGATCGACCCCAGCATTTT. It encodes CASSLAWAADRPQHF.

This clone was observed a few times. The chain joins TRBV6-1 to TRBJ1-5, with D possibly being TRBD1 (5 bases). Trimming pared 2 bases from V and 6 bases from J, leaving 11 bases between. CDR3 length equals 14 residues. Looked up from germline, CDR1 is MNHNS and CDR2 is SASEGT. CDR3 sequence: CASSETGEGQPQHF. Here the CDR3 DNA reads TGTGCCAGCAGTGAAACGGGGGAAGGTCAGCCCCAGCATTTT.

The genes are TRBV14 and TRBJ1-2; 7 nucleotides line up with TRBD1. CDR1 SGHDN and CDR2 FVKESK come from the germline V gene. J lost 4 bases, V lost 0 bases, and 5 bases had no gene match. This CDR3 spans 15 amino acids. DNA for the CDR3: TGTGCCAGCAGCCAAGATCTGGGACAGACCTATGGCTACACCTTC. This encodes CASSQDLGQTYGYTF.

J is TRBJ2-1 and V is TRBV19; unclear D gene. The CDR3 consists of 12 residues. V was clipped by 6 bases and J by 9 bases, with 12 bases between them. Germline CDR1 LNHDA, CDR2 SQIVND (reference sequence). This CDR3 is CASSEALGEQFF. DNA for the CDR3: TGTGCCAGTAGCGAAGCGCTCGGTGAGCAGTTCTTC.

This clone was picked up one time. The V and J genes are TRBV2 and TRBJ2-3; no clear D gene. Germline lookup yields CDR1 SNHLY and CDR2 FYNNEI. V gave up 2 bases and J gave up 4 bases, with 4 bases separating them. This CDR3 has 12 amino acids. The CDR3 coding sequence is TGTGCCAGCAGTGAATATTCAGATACGCAGTATTTT. Translated, it gives CASSEYSDTQYF.